A selection of T cell receptor beta chains follows, all from one sample in a study of control samples from healthy donors and cancer patients. Only in-frame clones appear in the TCRdb table, and some are missing; sequencing was by immunoSEQ multiplex PCR. The sample consists of roughly 120,000 clones, more than 80% of them appearing once. The sequenced sample consisted of PBMCs. Receptor source: a woman in her forties or fifties with colorectal cancer. The CDR3 runs from the conserved cysteine through the conserved F or W. Each record gives: V gene, D gene, J gene, CDR3 protein. D genes are given only for firm matches.

v_call: TRBV7-3
d_call: -
j_call: TRBJ1-1
cdr3_aa: CASSTALNTEAFF

v_call: TRBV19
d_call: -
j_call: TRBJ1-5
cdr3_aa: CASSISQGGRRNQPQHF

v_call: TRBV19
d_call: -
j_call: TRBJ1-6
cdr3_aa: CASSSGVGDSPLHF

v_call: TRBV19
d_call: TRBD1
j_call: TRBJ1-1
cdr3_aa: CASSTTGEWNTEAFF

v_call: TRBV5-1
d_call: -
j_call: TRBJ2-1
cdr3_aa: CASSRDPNNEQFF

v_call: TRBV18
d_call: -
j_call: TRBJ1-1
cdr3_aa: CASSVGTEAFF

v_call: TRBV29-1
d_call: -
j_call: TRBJ2-5
cdr3_aa: CSVAPQETQYF

v_call: TRBV7-9
d_call: -
j_call: TRBJ1-3
cdr3_aa: CASSLPTDRSGNTIYF

v_call: TRBV3-1/TRBV3-2
d_call: -
j_call: TRBJ2-3
cdr3_aa: CASSPPLGRGTDTQYF

v_call: TRBV4-1
d_call: TRBD1
j_call: TRBJ2-7
cdr3_aa: CASRGTGVYEQYF

v_call: TRBV11-2
d_call: -
j_call: TRBJ1-2
cdr3_aa: CASSHPNYGYTF

v_call: TRBV30
d_call: -
j_call: TRBJ1-2
cdr3_aa: CAWHHGTNNYGYTF

v_call: TRBV15
d_call: -
j_call: TRBJ1-2
cdr3_aa: CATNPALLFGGDYGYTF

v_call: TRBV27
d_call: -
j_call: TRBJ2-3
cdr3_aa: CASSLEWGRTSTDTQYF

v_call: TRBV5-1
d_call: TRBD1
j_call: TRBJ2-5
cdr3_aa: CASSSVPGQGLMLETQYF

v_call: TRBV7-2
d_call: -
j_call: TRBJ1-2
cdr3_aa: CASSTRTNYGYTF

v_call: TRBV7-3
d_call: -
j_call: TRBJ1-1
cdr3_aa: CASSLNGHQNTEAFF

v_call: TRBV28
d_call: -
j_call: TRBJ1-1
cdr3_aa: CASTGDRSQETEAFF

v_call: TRBV19
d_call: TRBD2
j_call: TRBJ2-1
cdr3_aa: CASTPNPGLAGYEQFF

v_call: TRBV5-1
d_call: TRBD1
j_call: TRBJ1-1
cdr3_aa: CASSDLRGQVNTEAFF

v_call: TRBV29-1
d_call: TRBD1
j_call: TRBJ1-2
cdr3_aa: CSVSSAGGHSYGYTF

v_call: TRBV28
d_call: -
j_call: TRBJ2-7
cdr3_aa: CASSFPSGSEQYF

v_call: TRBV3-1/TRBV3-2
d_call: TRBD1
j_call: TRBJ1-6
cdr3_aa: CASSQTTGGLSPLHF

v_call: TRBV7-9
d_call: TRBD1
j_call: TRBJ1-6
cdr3_aa: CASSSRGQAPPNSPLHF

v_call: TRBV30
d_call: TRBD2
j_call: TRBJ2-5
cdr3_aa: CAWSPGLAGAGPQETQYF

v_call: TRBV5-1
d_call: -
j_call: TRBJ1-6
cdr3_aa: CASSPAGLESSPLHF

v_call: TRBV5-4
d_call: -
j_call: TRBJ2-2
cdr3_aa: CASSSDTGTRGGELFF

v_call: TRBV13
d_call: -
j_call: TRBJ2-7
cdr3_aa: CASSSDSSSYEQYF

v_call: TRBV5-8
d_call: TRBD2
j_call: TRBJ2-7
cdr3_aa: CASSLGGGLEQYF

v_call: TRBV7-8
d_call: -
j_call: TRBJ1-1
cdr3_aa: CASSFRGGNTEAFF

v_call: TRBV19
d_call: -
j_call: TRBJ2-7
cdr3_aa: CASSRAGGYEQYF

v_call: TRBV20-1
d_call: -
j_call: TRBJ1-4
cdr3_aa: CSASLPGGGINEKLFF

v_call: TRBV11-2
d_call: -
j_call: TRBJ1-5
cdr3_aa: CASSEGRNQPQHF

v_call: TRBV27
d_call: -
j_call: TRBJ1-4
cdr3_aa: CASSSNGGEKLFF

v_call: TRBV30
d_call: -
j_call: TRBJ1-1
cdr3_aa: CAWRGDTTREAFF

v_call: TRBV18
d_call: -
j_call: TRBJ1-4
cdr3_aa: CASSPKPDEKLFF

v_call: TRBV5-6
d_call: TRBD1
j_call: TRBJ1-6
cdr3_aa: CASTGTGTLRSPLHF